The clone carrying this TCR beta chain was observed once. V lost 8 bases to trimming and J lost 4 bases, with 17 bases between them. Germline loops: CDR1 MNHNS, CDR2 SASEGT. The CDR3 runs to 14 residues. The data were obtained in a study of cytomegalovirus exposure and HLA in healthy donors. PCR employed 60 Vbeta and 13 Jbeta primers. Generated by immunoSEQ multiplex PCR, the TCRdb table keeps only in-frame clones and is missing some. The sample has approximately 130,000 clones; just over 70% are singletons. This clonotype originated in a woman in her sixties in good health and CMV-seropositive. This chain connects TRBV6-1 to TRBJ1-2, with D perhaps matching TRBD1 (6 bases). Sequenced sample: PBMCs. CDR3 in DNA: TGTGCCAGCCAGGGGTCTAGCTTACCCTATGGCTACACCTTC. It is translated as CASQGSSLPYGYTF.